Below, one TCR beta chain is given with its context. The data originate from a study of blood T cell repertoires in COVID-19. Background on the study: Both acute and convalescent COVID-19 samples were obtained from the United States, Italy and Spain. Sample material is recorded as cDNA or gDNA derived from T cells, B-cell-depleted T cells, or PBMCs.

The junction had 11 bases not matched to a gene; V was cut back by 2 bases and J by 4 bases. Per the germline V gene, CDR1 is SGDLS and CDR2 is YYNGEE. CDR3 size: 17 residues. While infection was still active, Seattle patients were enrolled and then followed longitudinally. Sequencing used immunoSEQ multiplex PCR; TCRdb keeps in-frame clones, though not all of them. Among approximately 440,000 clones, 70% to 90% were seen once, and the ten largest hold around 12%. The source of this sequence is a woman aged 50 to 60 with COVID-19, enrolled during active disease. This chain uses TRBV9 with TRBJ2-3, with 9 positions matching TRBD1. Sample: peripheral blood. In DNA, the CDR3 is TGTGCCAGCAGCGTGGCGTTTTCTGGGACAGGGCCAGATACGCAGTATTTT. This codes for CASSVAFSGTGPDTQYF.